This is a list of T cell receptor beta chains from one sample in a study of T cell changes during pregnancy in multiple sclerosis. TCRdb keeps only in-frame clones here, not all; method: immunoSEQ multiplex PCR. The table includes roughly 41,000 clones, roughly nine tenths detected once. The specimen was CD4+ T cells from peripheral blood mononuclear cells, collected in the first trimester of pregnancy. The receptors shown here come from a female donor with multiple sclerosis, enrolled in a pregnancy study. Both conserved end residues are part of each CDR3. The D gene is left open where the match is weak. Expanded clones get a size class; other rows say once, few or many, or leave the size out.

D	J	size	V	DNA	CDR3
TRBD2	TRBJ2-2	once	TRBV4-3	TGCGCCAGCAGCCAGAAGAGGATAGGCGGGACTAGCGGCGGGGAGCTGTTTTTT	CASSQKRIGGTSGGELFF
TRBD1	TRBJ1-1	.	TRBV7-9	TGTGCCAGCAGCTTGGGGGACAGGGGGCGCGTCACTGAAGCTTTCTTT	CASSLGDRGRVTEAFF
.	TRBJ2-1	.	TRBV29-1	TGCAGCGTTGGGTTACCGGGAGACAATGAGCAGTTCTTC	CSVGLPGDNEQFF
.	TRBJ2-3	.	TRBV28	TGTGCCAGCAGTTCCAGCGGGTACACAGATACGCAGTATTTT	CASSSSGYTDTQYF
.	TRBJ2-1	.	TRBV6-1	TGTGCCAGCAGTGAAGCGCCAGGACATGGTTACTACAATGAGCAGTTCTTC	CASSEAPGHGYYNEQFF
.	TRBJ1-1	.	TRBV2	TGTGCCAGCGTTACAGGGACCTGGGGCACTGAAGCTTTCTTT	CASVTGTWGTEAFF
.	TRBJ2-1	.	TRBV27	TGTGCCAGCAGTTCGGGGTTCCTGGTCTCCTACAATGAGCAGTTCTTC	CASSSGFLVSYNEQFF
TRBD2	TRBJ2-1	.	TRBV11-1	TGTGCCAGCAGCTCGCGGACTAGCGGGAGGGCCTTCAATGAGCAGTTCTTC	CASSSRTSGRAFNEQFF
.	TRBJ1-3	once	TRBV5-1	TGCGCCAGCAGCTTGTCAGGGCCGGGAAACACCATATATTTT	CASSLSGPGNTIYF
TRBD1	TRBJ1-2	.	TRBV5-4	TGTGCCAGCACCACGGACAGGGCGGGAGGCTACACCTTC	CASTTDRAGGYTF
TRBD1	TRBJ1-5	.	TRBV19	TGTGCCAGTAGTAAACAACAGGGGGCGAGCAATCAGCCCCAGCATTTT	CASSKQQGASNQPQHF